Below, one TCR beta chain is given with its context. Naive CD8 isolation took CD45RO-negative cells positively selected for CCR7 and excluded terminally differentiated effector memory CD45RA+ cells. Profiling relied on immunoSEQ multiplex PCR, and the TCRdb table lists in-frame clones only, not all of them. There are around 1,900,000 clones in the sample; approximately 92% occur only once, and about 1.7% lies in the top ten. The data were obtained in a study of shared clonotypes between healthy human individuals. V lost 3 bases and J lost 8, with 12 bases in between. The CDR3 extends over 13 amino acids. The V gene's germline CDR1 is SGHNT and CDR2 YYREEE (reference sequence).

Sequenced input: naive CD8+ T cells from PBMCs. J is TRBJ2-1 and V is TRBV5-4; D uncertain. The source is a man younger than 35 in good health. Some clones in this sample may be carry-over from other donors' samples. The CDR3 region has the DNA TGTGCCAGCAGCTACCTCCCCGTGGATGAGCAGTTCTTC. Protein sequence: CASSYLPVDEQFF.